What follows describes a single T cell receptor (beta chain). The data were taken from a study of T cells expressing NK-cell markers. The germline CDR1 and CDR2 sequences are MRHNA and SNTAGT. The CDR3 totals 14 residues. After re-calling the 5' RACE reads, TCRdb lists one entry per CDR3 protein, DNA absent. Its clone listing holds around 100,000 distinct CDR3 sequences. V usage is TRBV6-4 and J usage is TRBJ2-1. The sample taken for sequencing was blood T cells: a sorted CD56 or NKG2C T cell subset, CD4+ or CD8+ T cells, or bulk PBMC T cells (not recorded which). This TCR was sampled from a woman between 18 and 69 years old in good health. The CDR3 reads CASSDSGEHNEQFF.